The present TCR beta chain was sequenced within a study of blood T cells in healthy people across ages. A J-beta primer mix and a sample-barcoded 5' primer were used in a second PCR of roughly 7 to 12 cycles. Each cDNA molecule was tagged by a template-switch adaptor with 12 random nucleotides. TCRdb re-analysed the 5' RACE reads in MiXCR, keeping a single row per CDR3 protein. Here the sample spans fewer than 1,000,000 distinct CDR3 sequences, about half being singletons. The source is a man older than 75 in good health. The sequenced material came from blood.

The CDR3 bases are TGTGCCAGCAGCTTAGCGCTAGCTGTAGAGCAGTACTTC. Residues: CASSLALAVEQYF. The chain uses TRBV7-2 and TRBJ2-4, with a possible D match to TRBD2 (5 bases). The germline V gene has CDR1 SGHTA and CDR2 FQGNSA. Trimming cost V 0 bases and J 13 bases, with 13 bases left between them. The CDR3 runs 13 residues. Together with reference TRBV7-2 and TRBJ2-4, the CDR3 gives the full variable domain: GAGVSQSPSNKVTEKGKDVELRCDPISGHTALYWYRQSLGQGLEFLIYFQGNSAPDKSGLPSDRFSAERTGGSVSTLTIQRTQQEDSAVYLCASSLALAVEQYFGAGTRLSVL.